What follows are 32 T cell receptor beta chains derived from one specimen sequenced in a study of T cell repertoires in cytomegalovirus infection (dated by TCRdb to between 2019 and 2020). The run used an Illumina HiSeq 1500. TCRdb cleaned the public reads at Q25 with fastp, built clones with MiXCR and kept in-frame beta chains. Rows with one shared CDR3 protein collapse into an entry with the most common genes and DNA. For this sample there are hundreds of thousands of distinct CDR3 sequences; about a sixth appear just once. The ten most abundant clones make up around 11% of the sample. Sequencing used PBMCs. Receptors were obtained from a human donor in good health (CMV status not recorded). Some clones in this sample may be carry-over from other donors' samples.

The genes are TRBV2 and TRBJ2-2; 11 nucleotides agree with TRBD1. Germline CDR1 SNHLY, CDR2 FYNNEI. CDR3 length: 16 amino acids. J was trimmed by 7 bases and V by 4 bases; bases with no gene match: 8. The CDR3 spells CASSAPWTGGHGELFF. In nucleotides, the CDR3 is TGTGCCAGCAGTGCCCCATGGACAGGGGGCCACGGGGAGCTGTTTTTT.

Ten or more counts support this clonotype. The J gene is TRBJ2-3, the V gene TRBV7-2; D not resolved. CDR1 and CDR2 from the germline V gene are SGHTA and FQGNSA. The CDR3 runs 14 residues. The V and J ends lost 1 base and 4 bases respectively, with 9 bases between them. The CDR3 sequence: CASSLGAEADTQYF. CDR3 DNA sequence: TGTGCCAGCAGCTTAGGAGCAGAAGCAGATACGCAGTATTTT.

The chain couples TRBV27 to TRBJ2-3, with TRBD2 identical over 10 bases. CDR3 length: 19 residues. Trimming at V came to 3 bases and at J to 2 bases, leaving 14 bases not matched to a gene. CDR1 MNHEY and CDR2 SMNVEV come from the germline V gene (reference sequence). The CDR3 DNA reads as TGTGCCAGCAGTTTCAAGCGGGGGGGAGTGATGGATTTCACAGATACGCAGTATTTT. Translating it yields CASSFKRGGVMDFTDTQYF.

The table lists this clonotype with many counts. The V and J genes are TRBV28 and TRBJ2-1; perhaps TRBD2 as D (6 bases). The germline gives CDR1 MDHEN, CDR2 SYDVKM. Trimming took off 5 bases at V and 6 bases at J, with 14 bases between the two ends. This CDR3 region has 14 residues. The CDR3 is CASSPRGSINEQFF. The DNA for the CDR3 is TGTGCCAGCAGTCCCCGGGGGAGCATCAATGAGCAGTTCTTC.

The chain has TRBV5-1 and TRBJ2-3; D possibly matches TRBD1 or TRBD2 (6 bases each). V lost 0 bases to trimming and J lost 4 bases, with 15 bases between them. CDR1 and CDR2 from the germline V gene are SGHRS and YFSETQ. This CDR3 has 16 amino acids. CDR3 sequence reads: CASSLGSSGAADTQYF. In DNA form, the CDR3 reads TGCGCCAGCAGCTTGGGTTCTTCGGGGGCCGCAGATACGCAGTATTTT.

This clonotype was recorded a few times. V gene TRBV19 combines with J gene TRBJ1-5, with 9 bases identical to TRBD1. This CDR3 comprises 16 residues. Trimming removed 4 bases from V and 7 bases from J; junction bases left unmatched: 11. Looked up from germline, CDR1 is LNHDA and CDR2 is SQIVND (reference sequence). The CDR3 DNA reads TGTGCCAGTAGTAAAGCCGGGACAGGGATTGGCCAGCCCCAGCATTTT. Translation gives CASSKAGTGIGQPQHF.

Remarks on this clonotype: Just one base apart from a much larger clone, this may be a read error. This chain connects TRBV7-8 to TRBJ1-3; D is ambiguous. This CDR3 has 14 residues. Germline V lookup: CDR1 SGHVS, CDR2 FQNEAQ. Here the CDR3 reads CASSSPESGNTMYF. The CDR3 DNA follows: TGTGCCAGCAGCTCCCCTGAGTCTGGAAACACCATGTATTTT.

This clonotype was picked up one time. The chain combines TRBV5-1 with TRBJ2-1, with 8 bases identical to TRBD1. This CDR3 comprises 18 residues. CDR1 is SGHRS, CDR2 YFSETQ, per germline. After removal of 4 bases from V and 1 base from J, the junction contained 13 bases not matched to a gene. The CDR3 nucleotides read TGCGCCAGCAGCCCCCTTGGACAGGGCGGGCTTTCCTACAATGAGCAGTTCTTC. Its translation: CASSPLGQGGLSYNEQFF.

In its sample, this clonotype was seen a few times. The J gene is TRBJ2-2, the V gene TRBV5-4; TRBD1 or TRBD2 may be the D gene (6 bases each). The V and J ends lost 7 bases and 3 bases respectively, with 16 bases between them. The CDR3 is 15 amino acids. Per the germline V gene, CDR1 is SGHNT and CDR2 is YYREEE (reference sequence). CDR3 nucleotide sequence: TGTGCCAGCCCGAGGGCGAGGGGGGACACCGGGGAGCTGTTTTTT. It is translated as CASPRARGDTGELFF.

The chain combines TRBV11-2 with TRBJ2-5, with a tentative D call TRBD2 (5 bases). The germline V and J ends were trimmed by 0 bases and 2 bases, with 13 bases remaining between them. The CDR3 has 16 amino acids. Germline values: CDR1 SGHAT, CDR2 FQNNGV. The CDR3 reads CASSLEVRGAQETQYF. The CDR3, as DNA: TGTGCCAGCAGCTTAGAGGTTCGGGGTGCACAAGAGACCCAGTACTTC.

The chain has TRBV11-3 and TRBJ1-1; perhaps TRBD1 as D (5 bases). The V gene lost 5 bases and the J gene lost 3 bases, with 10 bases spanning the gap. Germline V lookup: CDR1 SGHNT, CDR2 YENEEA. CDR3 length equals 13 residues. CDR3 DNA: TGTGCCAGCAGCACACAGGCCTACACTGAAGCTTTCTTT. Its translation: CASSTQAYTEAFF.

This clonotype was observed many times. The V gene is TRBV5-1, the J gene TRBJ1-2; D might be TRBD1 (6 bases). Trimming pared 0 bases from V and 7 bases from J, leaving 16 bases between. Germline-derived CDR1 and CDR2 are SGHRS and YFSETQ. The CDR3 is made up of 15 amino acids. The CDR3 sequence is CASSLEAGAPGGYTF. CDR3 nucleotides: TGCGCCAGCAGCTTGGAGGCGGGGGCGCCCGGTGGCTACACCTTC.

This clonotype showed up just a few times. V usage is TRBV29-1 and J usage is TRBJ2-7, with TRBD2 identical over 8 bases. Unmatched junction bases numbered 9, after V lost 6 bases and J lost 5 bases. Germline V gene lookup returns CDR1 SQVTM and CDR2 ANQGSEA. The CDR3 loop spans 13 amino acids. In DNA, the CDR3 is TGCAGCGTGGGGCGGGGGGCGCAGGACGAGCAGTACTTC. Encoded protein: CSVGRGAQDEQYF.

The J gene is TRBJ2-5, the V gene TRBV20-1; D uncertain. This CDR3 region has 13 residues. In germline, CDR1 is DFQATT, CDR2 SNEGSKA (reference sequence). Trimming cost V 5 bases and J 2 bases, with 12 bases left between them. The CDR3 protein is CSAGPPQQETQYF. The CDR3 DNA reads as TGCAGTGCTGGCCCCCCCCAGCAAGAGACCCAGTACTTC.

V is TRBV12-3 or TRBV12-4 and J is TRBJ1-4; TRBD1 agrees at 7 bases. V lost 6 bases, J lost 0 bases, and 4 bases stayed unmatched. The CDR3 runs to 15 residues. CDR3: CASSRQGSTNEKLFF. The DNA for the CDR3 is TGTGCCAGCAGCAGACAGGGATCAACTAATGAAAAACTGTTTTTT.

CDR3: CASSLVVQGRGDTQYF. CDR3 DNA: TGTGCCAGCAGCTTGGTCGTACAGGGGAGGGGAGATACGCAGTATTTT. The chain uses TRBV5-6 and TRBJ2-3; either TRBD1 or TRBD2 may supply D (7 bases each). CDR1 and CDR2 from the germline V gene are SGHDT and YYEEEE. The CDR3 length is 16 residues. V lost 0 bases and J lost 5, with 16 bases in between.

This clonotype was detected only a few times. This sequence joins TRBV12-3 or TRBV12-4 and TRBJ2-5; 7 bases align to TRBD1. CDR3 size: 15 residues. V was pared by 5 bases and J by 2 bases, with 8 bases of the junction left unmatched. The chain's CDR3 is CASSRPGTEQETQYF. Here the CDR3 DNA reads TGTGCCAGCAGTCGACCCGGGACAGAGCAAGAGACCCAGTACTTC.

This clonotype was observed many times. The rearrangement uses TRBV7-2 and TRBJ1-3, with 10 bases identical to TRBD1. Germline-derived CDR1 and CDR2 are SGHTA and FQGNSA. V lost 3 bases and J lost 8; bases outside the gene matches: 7. The CDR3 has 15 amino acids. CDR3 residues: CASSFRQGAKDTIYF. The CDR3 nucleotides read TGTGCCAGCAGCTTCCGACAGGGGGCGAAAGACACCATATATTTT.

V gene TRBV20-1 combines with J gene TRBJ2-5, with TRBD2 matching over 8 bases. The J segment lost 3 bases and the V segment lost 3 bases, leaving 3 bases of the junction unmatched. The CDR3 sequence is 13 residues long. Germline lookup yields CDR1 DFQATT and CDR2 SNEGSKA (reference sequence). The CDR3 protein is CSASVAGKETQYF. CDR3 DNA sequence: TGCAGTGCTAGCGTAGCGGGGAAAGAGACCCAGTACTTC.

This chain joins TRBV5-1 and TRBJ2-1, with 7 bases aligning to TRBD2. This CDR3 spans 14 amino acids. V lost 2 bases, J lost 9 bases, and 8 bases stayed unmatched. Germline V lookup: CDR1 SGHRS, CDR2 YFSETQ. The CDR3 protein is CASSFFSGEVEQFF. The CDR3 nucleotides are TGCGCCAGCAGCTTCTTCAGCGGGGAGGTTGAGCAGTTCTTC.

This clonotype was seen at least ten times. This sequence joins TRBV7-9 and TRBJ2-5; 11 bases match TRBD2. The CDR3 spans 17 residues. The trim removed 4 bases at V and 5 bases at J, leaving 12 bases unmatched. Per the germline V gene, CDR1 is SEHNR and CDR2 is FQNEAQ (reference sequence). For the CDR3, the DNA is TGTGCCAGCAGCTCTGGACTAGCGGGCGGCTTTCAGGAGACCCAGTACTTC. Translating it yields CASSSGLAGGFQETQYF.

This clonotype has ten or more counts. The rearrangement joins TRBV28 to TRBJ2-1; 11 bases line up with TRBD1. Germline values: CDR1 MDHEN, CDR2 SYDVKM. V was clipped by 3 bases and J by 6 bases; unmatched bases: 4. The CDR3 is 15 amino acids. The CDR3 is CASSLPGQGVNEQFF. The DNA of the CDR3 is TGTGCCAGCAGTTTGCCGGGACAGGGGGTCAATGAGCAGTTCTTC.

This clonotype has ten or more counts. The chain employs TRBV12-3 or TRBV12-4 and TRBJ1-4; D possibly corresponds to TRBD1 (6 bases). The CDR3 loop spans 14 amino acids. Deletions cut 5 bases from V and 8 bases from J, with 15 bases between. The CDR3 sequence: CASSLPGRGEKLFF. The CDR3 nucleotides are TGTGCCAGCAGTCTCCCGGGGAGGGGGGAAAAACTGTTTTTT.

V usage is TRBV6-5 and J usage is TRBJ2-7, with 7 bases lining up with TRBD1. The germline V gene has CDR1 MNHEY and CDR2 SVGAGI. The CDR3 is 14 amino acids. The trim removed 4 bases at V and 3 bases at J, leaving 6 bases unmatched. The CDR3 DNA reads TGTGCCAGCAGTTTATCGACAGGGAGCTACGAGCAGTACTTC. It encodes CASSLSTGSYEQYF.

J is TRBJ2-2 and V is TRBV12-3 or TRBV12-4; D may match TRBD1 or TRBD2 (6 bases each). The CDR3 is 15 residues long. V was pared by 6 bases and J by 6 bases, with 17 bases between. CDR3 amino acids: CASSPNRDLAGELFF. The CDR3 nucleotides read TGTGCCAGCAGCCCCAACAGGGACTTAGCCGGGGAGCTGTTTTTT.

This clonotype was counted ten times or more. The J gene is TRBJ1-1, the V gene TRBV7-9; D not certain. The CDR3 runs to 15 residues. V was cut by 5 bases and J by 4 bases, with 17 bases left in between. Germline V gene lookup returns CDR1 SEHNR and CDR2 FQNEAQ (reference sequence). The CDR3 sequence: CASSAQARGFTEAFF. Written as DNA, the CDR3 is TGTGCCAGCAGCGCCCAGGCCAGAGGGTTCACTGAAGCTTTCTTT.

This clonotype was detected ten times or more. At one of its ends the junction is not consistent with the germline gene, which may arise from a read error. The rearrangement links TRBV6-1 to TRBJ2-2, with a possible D match to TRBD2 (5 bases). Germline CDR1 MNHNS, CDR2 SASEGT. The CDR3 sequence is 14 residues long. The CDR3 loop reads CASREGSATGELFF. The CDR3 coding sequence is TGTGCCAGCAGAGAAGGGAGCGCCACCGGGGAGCTGTTTTTT.

This clonotype was detected many times. This chain connects TRBV12-3 or TRBV12-4 to TRBJ1-5; D unclear. V shed 2 bases and J shed 6 bases, with 11 bases lying between them. This CDR3 is built from 14 residues. The CDR3, as DNA: TGTGCCAGCAGTTTATGGCAATTTGGTCAGCCCCAGCATTTT. It translates to CASSLWQFGQPQHF.

This clonotype was recorded a few times. The chain couples TRBV13 to TRBJ1-1; the match to TRBD1 covers 8 bases. V gave up 6 bases and J gave up 1 base; unmatched junction bases: 7. The CDR3 extends over 15 amino acids. Germline values: CDR1 PRHDT, CDR2 FYEKMQ (reference sequence). The CDR3: CASRRRGQGNTEAFF. Written as DNA, the CDR3 is TGTGCCAGCAGACGACGAGGACAGGGGAACACTGAAGCTTTCTTT.

This clonotype occurred a few times. The chain couples TRBV6-4 to TRBJ2-3; D not resolved. Trimming shortened V by 5 bases and J by 1 base, and 10 bases separated the two germline ends. This CDR3 region has 14 residues. CDR1 and CDR2 from the germline V gene are MRHNA and SNTAGT. For the CDR3, the DNA is TGTGCCAGCAGTTACAGAATCGGCACAGATACGCAGTATTTT. This encodes CASSYRIGTDTQYF.

This clonotype was observed many times. The rearrangement uses TRBV6-1 and TRBJ2-7; TRBD1 aligns across 7 bases. The germline gives CDR1 MNHNS, CDR2 SASEGT. The CDR3 sequence is 17 residues long. After removal of 1 base from V and 3 bases from J, the junction contained 12 bases not matched to a gene. Here the CDR3 reads CASSEEKTGIKRYEQYF. The CDR3 region has the DNA TGTGCCAGCAGTGAAGAAAAGACAGGGATCAAACGCTACGAGCAGTACTTC.

This clonotype was counted many times. The chain employs TRBV12-3 or TRBV12-4 and TRBJ2-5; no clear D gene. Trimming cost V 0 bases and J 0 bases, with 5 bases left between them. CDR3 length: 14 amino acids. The CDR3 DNA reads as TGTGCCAGCAGTTTAGCCATATACCAAGAGACCCAGTACTTC. Residues: CASSLAIYQETQYF.